This T cell receptor beta chain is from a study of T cells expressing NK-cell markers. Overall study: Investigators obtained TCR beta repertoires from sorted CD3+CD56+NKG2C+, CD3+CD56+NKG2C- and CD3+CD56-NKG2C+ T cells. Among the eight sequenced donors, seven tested HCMV-seropositive and one tested seronegative.

The CDR3 is made up of 15 amino acids. Per germline, CDR1 DFQATT and CDR2 SNEGSKA (reference sequence). With regard to this clonotype: Its specificity is not known.

TCR beta cDNA was generated via 5'RACE template switching incorporating UMIs. TCRdb reprocessed the 5' RACE reads and keeps a single row for each CDR3 protein, giving no DNA. In total, the table holds 400,000 or so distinct CDR3 sequences. Notes on the study in general: CD8+ T cells in over 5 donors included dominant NKG2C+ clonotypes at roughly 1.0-8%.

J is TRBJ1-4 and V is TRBV20-1; there is no DNA to check the TCRdb D call of TRBD1. The sequenced sample was blood T cells: a sorted CD56 or NKG2C T cell subset, CD4+ or CD8+ T cells, or bulk PBMC T cells (not recorded which). The source is a woman aged 50 to 60 in good health. CDR3: CSARVLGTDNEKLFF.